Detailed here is one T cell receptor beta chain. Trimming removed 2 bases at V and 0 bases at J, with 8 bases between. The CDR3 covers 14 residues. Germline values: CDR1 KGHSH, CDR2 LQKENI. The source of the sample is a study of blood T cell repertoires in COVID-19. Some clones are missing from TCRdb's copy, which holds only in-frame ones; the method was immunoSEQ multiplex PCR. There are roughly 670,000 clones in the sample; just under 90% occur only once, and 0.2% to 0.3% lies in the top ten. The source is a woman aged 18-29 years with acute or convalescent COVID-19. The sequenced sample consisted of peripheral blood. The rearrangement uses TRBV18 and TRBJ2-7; D gene ambiguous. CDR3 protein: CASSPGRSSYEQYF. The CDR3 nucleotides read TGTGCCAGCTCACCAGGCAGGTCCTCCTACGAGCAGTACTTC. Looking up the rest from reference TRBV18 and TRBJ2-7 gives the full variable domain: NAGVMQNPRHLVRRRGQEARLRCSPMKGHSHVYWYRQLPEEGLKFMVYLQKENIIDESGMPKERFSAEFPKEGPSILRIQQVVRGDSAAYFCASSPGRSSYEQYFGPGTRLTVT.